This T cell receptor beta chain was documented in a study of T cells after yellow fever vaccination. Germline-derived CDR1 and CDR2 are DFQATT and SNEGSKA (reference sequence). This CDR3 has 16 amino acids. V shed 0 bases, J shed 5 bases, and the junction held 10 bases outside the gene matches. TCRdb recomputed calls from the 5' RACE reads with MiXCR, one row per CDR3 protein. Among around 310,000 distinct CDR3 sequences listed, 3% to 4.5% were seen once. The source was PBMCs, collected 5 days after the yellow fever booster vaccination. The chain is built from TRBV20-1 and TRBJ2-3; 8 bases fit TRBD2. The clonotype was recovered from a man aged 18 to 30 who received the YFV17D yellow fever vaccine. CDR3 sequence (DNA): TGCAGTGCTAGAGATCGGGAGGGAGGGTGGATAGATACGCAGTATTTT. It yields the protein CSARDREGGWIDTQYF.